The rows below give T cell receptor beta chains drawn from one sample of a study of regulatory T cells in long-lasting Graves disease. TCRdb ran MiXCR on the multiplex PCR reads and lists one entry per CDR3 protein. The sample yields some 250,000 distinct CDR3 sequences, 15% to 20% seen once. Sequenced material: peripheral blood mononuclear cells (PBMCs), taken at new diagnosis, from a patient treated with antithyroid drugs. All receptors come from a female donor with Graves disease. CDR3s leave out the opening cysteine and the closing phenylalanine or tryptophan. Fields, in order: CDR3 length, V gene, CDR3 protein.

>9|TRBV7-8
ASSRRTEAF
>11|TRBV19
ATNAGGRDIQY
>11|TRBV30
AWNRESNQPQH
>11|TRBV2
ASSPRAETEAF
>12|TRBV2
ASSSRQGSSGYT
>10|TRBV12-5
ASADSSYEQF
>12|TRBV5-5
ASSGGQGNQPQH
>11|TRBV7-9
ASFTSGTNEQF
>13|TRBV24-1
ATSDGSATNEKLF
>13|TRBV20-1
SARDGGQGNSPLH
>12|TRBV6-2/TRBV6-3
ASSPMTGTDTQY
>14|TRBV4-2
ASSQLRTSGTDTQY
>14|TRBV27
ASSPRFASDTGELF
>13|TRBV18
ASSPPTGNQETQY
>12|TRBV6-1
ATSRTGRREKLF
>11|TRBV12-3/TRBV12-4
ASKVSWGTEAF
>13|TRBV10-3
AISAQDRAQNIQY
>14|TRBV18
ASSPNPDSMNTEAF
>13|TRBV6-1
ASDLAGGDTGELF
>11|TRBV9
ASSAGVHQPQH
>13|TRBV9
ASSARIGASYGYT
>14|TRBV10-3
AISESDRGASGELF
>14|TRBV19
ASSILAEGGADTQY
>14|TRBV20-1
SARDRLPPNTGELF
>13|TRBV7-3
ASSLMGLAADTQY
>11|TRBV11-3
ATQGLSYNEQF
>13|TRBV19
ATSTRDSSWEKLF
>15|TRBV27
ASSQTLGLAGPDTQY
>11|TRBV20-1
SAGGDSYNEQF
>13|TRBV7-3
ASSLTQGGTGELF
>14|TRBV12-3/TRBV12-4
ASSLHSLTSNYGYT
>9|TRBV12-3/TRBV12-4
ASSLDYGYT
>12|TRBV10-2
ASGSGSSYNEQF
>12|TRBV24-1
ATSLGGVYNEQF